This T cell receptor (beta chain) comes out of a study of OX40 agonist ivuxolimab in advanced cancers. Across the whole study: Patients took ivuxolimab, an agonistic anti-OX40 (CD134) antibody. Recorded diagnoses for dose-escalation patients were hepatocellular carcinoma, melanoma, renal cell or head and neck cancer.

The CDR3 loop spans 13 amino acids. Trimming removed 8 bases from V and 7 bases from J; junction bases left unmatched: 9. Germline V gene data show CDR1 as LNHNV and CDR2 as YYDKDF (reference sequence). Sequencing was performed with immunoSEQ multiplex PCR; in TCRdb, only in-frame clones are kept and a portion is missing. Among just under 20,000 clones listed, around 88% were seen once. Overall study findings and caveats: In a subset of nonresponders, normalized T-cell clonal expansion was also low.

On this clone itself: Its antigen is undetermined.

The rearrangement joins TRBV15 to TRBJ2-7; 9 nucleotides agree with TRBD2. This clonotype originated in an adult with an advanced solid tumor such as melanoma, head and neck, liver or kidney cancer. The specimen was CD4+ or CD8+ T cells sorted from blood, collected in a trial of the OX40 agonist ivuxolimab. For the CDR3, the DNA is TGTGCCACCGGGACTAGCCTCTCAACGGAGCAGTACTTC. It specifies CATGTSLSTEQYF.